This T cell receptor beta chain was profiled in a study of blood T cell repertoires in COVID-19. Across the whole study: Collection of acute and convalescent COVID-19 samples took place in the United States, Italy and Spain. From T cells, B-cell-depleted T cells, or PBMCs came the material, which was cDNA or gDNA.

The CDR3 totals 14 residues. From germline, CDR1 is GTSNPN and CDR2 SVGIG (reference sequence). V trimming: 5 bases; J trimming: 1 base; junction bases outside the gene matches: 6. The authors' processing: Counts of nucleated cells, estimated from reference gene primer amplification, were obtained. TCRdb's table, derived via immunoSEQ multiplex PCR, lists solely in-frame clones and lacks some. V, J and clone size are taken as reported in that table, and D and trimming were inferred from the DNA itself. The sample has roughly 20,000 clones; 89% are singletons. The sequenced sample consisted of peripheral blood. The genes are TRBV30 and TRBJ1-1; 8 bases fit TRBD1. The receptor was derived from a man in his fifties or sixties with active COVID-19. CDR3 in DNA: TGTGCCTGGGACAGGGGCTCGGGGAACACTGAAGCTTTCTTT. Translated, it gives CAWDRGSGNTEAFF. Combining the CDR3 with reference TRBV30 and TRBJ1-1 gives the whole variable domain SQTIHQWPATLVQPVGSPLSLECTVEGTSNPNLYWYRQAAGRGLQLLFYSVGIGQISSEVPQNLSASRPQDRQFILSSKKLLLSDSGFYLCAWDRGSGNTEAFFGQGTRLTVV.